This T cell receptor (beta chain) was captured by sequencing in a study of brain metastases from non-small cell lung cancer. With respect to this clone: Its specificity is not known.

Some clones are missing from TCRdb's copy, which holds only in-frame ones; the method was immunoSEQ multiplex PCR. This table has fewer than 9,500 clones, around 81% appearing once. The study, taken as a whole, reports: Brain metastases shared most TCR repertoire with primaries, with sparse T cells. Expanded T-cell clones appeared in 64% of brain metastases over primaries. T-cell infiltration was lower in brain metastases than primaries (P < 0.001).

The CDR3 has 14 amino acids. The V gene's germline CDR1 is LGHDT and CDR2 YNNKEL (reference sequence). The V and J ends lost 0 bases and 5 bases respectively, with 10 bases between them. V usage is TRBV3-1 (or the pseudogene TRBV3-2) and J usage is TRBJ2-5; D unclear. The sequence was collected from a donor aged 40 or over with non-small cell lung cancer. Sequenced sample: primary lung tumor tissue. As DNA, the CDR3 is TGTGCCAGCAGCCAAGAGTCCGGTGAGGAGACCCAGTACTTC. Amino acids: CASSQESGEETQYF.